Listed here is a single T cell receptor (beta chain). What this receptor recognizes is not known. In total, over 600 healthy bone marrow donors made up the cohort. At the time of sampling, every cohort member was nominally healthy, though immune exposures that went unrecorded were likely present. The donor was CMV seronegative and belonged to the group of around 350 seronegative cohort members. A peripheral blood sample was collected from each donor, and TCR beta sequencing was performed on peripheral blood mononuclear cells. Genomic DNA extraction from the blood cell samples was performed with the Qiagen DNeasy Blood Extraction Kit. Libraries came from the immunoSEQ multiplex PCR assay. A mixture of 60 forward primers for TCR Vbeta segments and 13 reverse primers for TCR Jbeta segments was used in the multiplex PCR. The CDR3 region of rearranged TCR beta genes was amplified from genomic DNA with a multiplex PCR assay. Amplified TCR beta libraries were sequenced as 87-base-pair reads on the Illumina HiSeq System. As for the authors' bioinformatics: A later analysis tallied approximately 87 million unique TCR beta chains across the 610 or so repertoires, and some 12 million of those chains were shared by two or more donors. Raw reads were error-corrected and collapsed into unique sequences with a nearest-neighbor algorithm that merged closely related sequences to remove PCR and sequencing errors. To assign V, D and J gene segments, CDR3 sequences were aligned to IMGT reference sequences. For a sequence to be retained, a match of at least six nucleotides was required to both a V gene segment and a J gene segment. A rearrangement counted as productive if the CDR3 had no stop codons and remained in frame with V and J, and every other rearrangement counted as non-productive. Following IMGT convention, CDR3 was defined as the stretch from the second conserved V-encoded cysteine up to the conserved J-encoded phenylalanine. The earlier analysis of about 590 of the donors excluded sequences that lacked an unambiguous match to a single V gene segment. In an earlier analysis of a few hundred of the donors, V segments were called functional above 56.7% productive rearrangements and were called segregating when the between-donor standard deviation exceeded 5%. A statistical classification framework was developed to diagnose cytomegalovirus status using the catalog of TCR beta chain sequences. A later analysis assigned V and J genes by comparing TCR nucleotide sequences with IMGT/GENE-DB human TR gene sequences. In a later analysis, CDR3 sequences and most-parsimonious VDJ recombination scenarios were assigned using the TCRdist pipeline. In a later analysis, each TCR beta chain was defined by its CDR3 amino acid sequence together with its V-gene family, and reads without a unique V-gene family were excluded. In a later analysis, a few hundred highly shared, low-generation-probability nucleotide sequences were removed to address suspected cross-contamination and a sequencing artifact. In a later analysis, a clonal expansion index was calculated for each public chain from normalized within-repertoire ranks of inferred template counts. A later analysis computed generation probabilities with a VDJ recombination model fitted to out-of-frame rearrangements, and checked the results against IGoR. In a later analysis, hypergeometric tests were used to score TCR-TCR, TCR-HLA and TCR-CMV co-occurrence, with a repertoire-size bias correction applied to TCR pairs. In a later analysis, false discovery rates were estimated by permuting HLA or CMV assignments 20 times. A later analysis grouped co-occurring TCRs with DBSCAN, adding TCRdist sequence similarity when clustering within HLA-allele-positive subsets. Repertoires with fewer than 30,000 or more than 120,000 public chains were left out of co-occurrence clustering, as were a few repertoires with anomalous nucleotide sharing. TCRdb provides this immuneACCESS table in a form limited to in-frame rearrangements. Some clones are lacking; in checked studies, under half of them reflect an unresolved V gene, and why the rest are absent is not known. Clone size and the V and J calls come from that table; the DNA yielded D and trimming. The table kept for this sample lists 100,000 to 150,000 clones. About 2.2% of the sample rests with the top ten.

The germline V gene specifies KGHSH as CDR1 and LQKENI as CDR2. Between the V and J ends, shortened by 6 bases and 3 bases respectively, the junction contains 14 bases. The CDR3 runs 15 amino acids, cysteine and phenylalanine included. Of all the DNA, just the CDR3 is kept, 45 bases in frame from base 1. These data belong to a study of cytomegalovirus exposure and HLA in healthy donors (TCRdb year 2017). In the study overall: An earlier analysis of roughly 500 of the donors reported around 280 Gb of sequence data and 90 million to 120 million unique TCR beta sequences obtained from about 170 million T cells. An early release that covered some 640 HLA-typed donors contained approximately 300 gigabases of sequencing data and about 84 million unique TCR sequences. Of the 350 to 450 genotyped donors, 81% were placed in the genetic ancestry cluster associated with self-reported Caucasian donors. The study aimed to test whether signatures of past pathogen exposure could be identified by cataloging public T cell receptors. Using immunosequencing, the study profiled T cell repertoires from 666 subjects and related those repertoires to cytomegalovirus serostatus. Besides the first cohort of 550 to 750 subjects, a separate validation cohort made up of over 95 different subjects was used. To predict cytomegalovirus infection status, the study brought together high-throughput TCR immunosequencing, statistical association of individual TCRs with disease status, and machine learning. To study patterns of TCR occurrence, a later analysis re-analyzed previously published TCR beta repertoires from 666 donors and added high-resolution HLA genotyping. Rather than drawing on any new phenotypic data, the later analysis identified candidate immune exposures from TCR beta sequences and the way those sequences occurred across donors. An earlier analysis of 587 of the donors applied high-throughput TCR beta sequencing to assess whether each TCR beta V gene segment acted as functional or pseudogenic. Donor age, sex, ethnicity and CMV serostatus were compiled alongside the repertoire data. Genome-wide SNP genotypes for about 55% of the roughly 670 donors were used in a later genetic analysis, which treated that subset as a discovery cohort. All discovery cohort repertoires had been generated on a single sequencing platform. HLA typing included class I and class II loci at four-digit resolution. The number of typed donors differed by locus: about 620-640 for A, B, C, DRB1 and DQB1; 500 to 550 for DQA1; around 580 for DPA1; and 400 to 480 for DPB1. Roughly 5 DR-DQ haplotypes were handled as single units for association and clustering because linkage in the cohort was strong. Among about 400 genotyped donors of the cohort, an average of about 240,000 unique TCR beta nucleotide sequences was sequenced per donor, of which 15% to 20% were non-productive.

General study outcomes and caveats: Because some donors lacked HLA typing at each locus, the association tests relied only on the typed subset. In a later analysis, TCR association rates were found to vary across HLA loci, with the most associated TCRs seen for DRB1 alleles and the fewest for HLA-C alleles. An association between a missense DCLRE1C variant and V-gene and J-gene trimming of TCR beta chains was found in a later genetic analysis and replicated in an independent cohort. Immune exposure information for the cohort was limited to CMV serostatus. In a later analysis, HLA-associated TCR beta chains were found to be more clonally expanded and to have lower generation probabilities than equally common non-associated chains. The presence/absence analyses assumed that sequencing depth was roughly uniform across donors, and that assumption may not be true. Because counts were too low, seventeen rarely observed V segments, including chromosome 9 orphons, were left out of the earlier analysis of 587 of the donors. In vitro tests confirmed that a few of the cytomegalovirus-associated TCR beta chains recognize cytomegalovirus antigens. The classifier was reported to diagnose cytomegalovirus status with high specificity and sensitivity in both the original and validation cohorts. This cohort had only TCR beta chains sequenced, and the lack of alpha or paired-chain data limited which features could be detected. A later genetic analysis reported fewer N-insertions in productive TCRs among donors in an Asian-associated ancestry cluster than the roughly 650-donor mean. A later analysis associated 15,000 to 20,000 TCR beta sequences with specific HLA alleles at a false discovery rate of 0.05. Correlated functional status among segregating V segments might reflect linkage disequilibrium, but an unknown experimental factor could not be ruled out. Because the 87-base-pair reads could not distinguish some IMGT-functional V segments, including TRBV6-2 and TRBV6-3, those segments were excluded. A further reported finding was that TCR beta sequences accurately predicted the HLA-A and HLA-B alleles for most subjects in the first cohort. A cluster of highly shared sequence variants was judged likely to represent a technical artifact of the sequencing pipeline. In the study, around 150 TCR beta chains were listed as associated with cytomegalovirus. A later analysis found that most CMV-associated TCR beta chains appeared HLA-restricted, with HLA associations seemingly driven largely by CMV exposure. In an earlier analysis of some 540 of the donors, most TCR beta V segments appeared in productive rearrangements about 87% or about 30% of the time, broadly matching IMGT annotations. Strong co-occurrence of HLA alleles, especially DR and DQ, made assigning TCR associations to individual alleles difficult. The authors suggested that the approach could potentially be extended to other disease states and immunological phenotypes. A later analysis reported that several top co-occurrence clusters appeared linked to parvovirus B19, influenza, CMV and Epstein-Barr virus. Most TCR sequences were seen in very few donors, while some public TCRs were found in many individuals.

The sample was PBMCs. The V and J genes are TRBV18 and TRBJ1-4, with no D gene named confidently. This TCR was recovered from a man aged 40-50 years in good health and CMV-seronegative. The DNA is TGTGCCAGCTCGCCCGCTTCCGAGGCTAATGAAAAACTGTTTTTT. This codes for CASSPASEANEKLFF.